This T cell receptor beta chain was found in a study of spatial heterogeneity in lung cancer. CDR1 SGHRS and CDR2 YFSETQ come from the germline V gene. The CDR3 totals 14 residues. Trimming took 2 bases from V and 2 from J, leaving 9 bases between them. Sample time point: blood at routine non-recurrence follow-up after resection. TCRdb redid the calling of the 5' RACE reads with MiXCR, one entry per CDR3 protein. The sample records roughly 120,000 distinct CDR3 sequences, about 10% being singletons. The table lists this clonotype with many counts. The chain couples TRBV5-1 to TRBJ2-3; D uncertain. The source of this sequence is a female donor with early-stage non-small cell lung cancer. The sequenced sample was PBMCs, obtained at follow-up. The CDR3 region is CASSFQQVTDTQYF. In nucleotides, the CDR3 is TGCGCCAGCAGCTTCCAGCAGGTCACAGATACGCAGTATTTT.